What follows are 17 T cell receptor beta chains derived from one specimen sequenced in a study of OX40 agonist ivuxolimab in advanced cancers. Only in-frame clones appear in the TCRdb table, and some are missing; sequencing was by immunoSEQ multiplex PCR. The sample lists 85,000 to 130,000 clones, 75% to 95% occurring once. Sequencing used CD4+ or CD8+ T cells sorted from blood, obtained in a trial of the OX40 agonist ivuxolimab. The source is an adult with an advanced solid tumor such as melanoma, head and neck, liver or kidney cancer.

The chain is built from TRBV5-4 and TRBJ2-3, with 9 nucleotides matching TRBD2. V shed 4 bases and J 2 bases; nucleotides not matched to a gene: 5. Germline V lookup: CDR1 SGHNT, CDR2 YYREEE (reference sequence). This CDR3 contains 15 residues. In DNA, the CDR3 is TGTGCCAGCAGCACCCTAGCGGGGATCACAGATACGCAGTATTTT. It specifies CASSTLAGITDTQYF.

The count of this clone is one. The rearrangement joins TRBV5-4 to TRBJ2-7; weak D call: TRBD2 (5 bases). V dropped 2 bases and J dropped 6 bases, with 18 bases sitting between them. Germline V gives CDR1 SGHNT, CDR2 YYREEE (reference sequence). The CDR3 has 15 amino acids. CDR3 loop: CASSLVSGSRSEQYF. The CDR3 bases are TGTGCCAGCAGCTTAGTCTCGGGGTCCCGTTCCGAGCAGTACTTC.

The chain has TRBV15 and TRBJ2-1; a possible D gene is TRBD1 (6 bases). This CDR3 is 16 amino acids long. The germline CDR1 and CDR2 sequences are LNHNV and YYDKDF (reference sequence). Deletions cut 5 bases from V and 5 bases from J, with 19 bases between. The CDR3 protein is CATSRTANMINNEQFF. Written as DNA, the CDR3 is TGTGCCACCAGCCGGACAGCCAACATGATAAACAATGAGCAGTTCTTC.

The chain employs TRBV2 and TRBJ2-2; unclear D gene. Germline lookup yields CDR1 SNHLY and CDR2 FYNNEI. The V gene lost 3 bases and the J gene lost 3 bases, with 11 bases spanning the gap. This CDR3 region has 15 residues. CDR3 protein: CASSEQVHYTGELFF. The CDR3 DNA sequence: TGTGCCAGCAGTGAGCAGGTGCATTACACCGGGGAGCTGTTTTTT.

V gene TRBV7-2 combines with J gene TRBJ2-1; D uncertain. Trimming shortened V by 5 bases and J by 5 bases, and 10 bases separated the two germline ends. Germline V gene data show CDR1 as SGHTA and CDR2 as FQGNSA. The CDR3 runs 13 residues. Here the CDR3 DNA reads TGTGCCAGCAGCCTCCGCAACAACAATGAGCAGTTCTTC. This codes for CASSLRNNNEQFF.

This chain connects TRBV7-8 to TRBJ2-1; TRBD1 might be the D (6 bases). The CDR3 contains 11 residues. Trimming stripped 5 bases from V and 10 bases from J, with 9 bases between. Germline CDR1 is SGHVS and CDR2 is FQNEAQ. The CDR3 spells CASSPDREQFF. DNA for the CDR3: TGTGCCAGCAGCCCTGACAGGGAGCAGTTCTTC. Together with reference TRBV7-8 and TRBJ2-1, the CDR3 gives the full variable domain: GAGVSQSPRYKVAKRGQDVALRCDPISGHVSLFWYQQALGQGPEFLTYFQNEAQLDKSGLPSDRFFAERPEGSVSTLKIQRTQQEDSAVYLCASSPDREQFFGPGTRLTVL.

The V call is TRBV11-2, the J call TRBJ2-7; D ambiguous. This CDR3 is built from 14 residues. The germline V gene encodes CDR1 SGHAT and CDR2 FQNNGV. Trimming left V 2 bases short and J 1 base short, with 9 bases between. The CDR3 sequence: CASSLSTASYEQYF. In nucleotides, the CDR3 is TGTGCCAGCAGCTTATCCACGGCATCCTACGAGCAGTACTTC.

J is TRBJ2-1 and V is TRBV7-2; TRBD2 matches at 8 bases. The CDR3 extends over 15 amino acids. Germline V gives CDR1 SGHTA, CDR2 FQGNSA. The V segment lost 5 bases and the J segment 4 bases; nucleotides outside the gene matches: 7. CDR3 sequence: CASSRIAGRYNEQFF. CDR3 nucleotides: TGTGCCAGCAGCCGGATAGCGGGAAGGTACAATGAGCAGTTCTTC.

This clone was counted a single time. This chain links TRBV7-2 with TRBJ2-1, with 12 bases matching TRBD2. V lost 4 bases, J lost 2 bases, and 3 bases stayed unmatched. Germline V lookup: CDR1 SGHTA, CDR2 FQGNSA. There are 16 residues in the CDR3. The CDR3 DNA is TGTGCCAGCAGCTCATGGACTAGCGGGACCTACAATGAGCAGTTCTTC. This sequence encodes CASSSWTSGTYNEQFF.

The J gene is TRBJ2-6, the V gene TRBV28; TRBD2 matches 10 bases. CDR1 MDHEN and CDR2 SYDVKM come from the germline V gene. The CDR3 extends over 21 amino acids. V was clipped by 2 bases and J by 1 base; unmatched bases: 14. CDR3 sequence (DNA): TGTGCCAGCAGTTTAATAGCGGGAGGTCGTTATTCTAGTTCTGGGGCCAACGTCCTGACTTTC. This sequence encodes CASSLIAGGRYSSSGANVLTF.

The rearrangement uses TRBV27 and TRBJ2-1; 7 positions match TRBD2. Per germline, CDR1 MNHEY and CDR2 SMNVEV (reference sequence). Trimming cost V 2 bases and J 6 bases; bases outside gene matches: 7. CDR3 length: 15 amino acids. The chain's CDR3 is CASSLRGLGINEQFF. The CDR3 DNA follows: TGTGCCAGCAGTTTACGTGGACTAGGTATCAATGAGCAGTTCTTC.

The chain has TRBV5-6 and TRBJ1-6, with TRBD1 as a possible D gene (5 bases). Germline V gene sequence: CDR1 SGHDT, CDR2 YYEEEE. The CDR3 runs to 16 residues. Trimming took 4 bases from V and 7 from J, leaving 18 bases between them. The chain's CDR3 is CASSTLQVSRNSPLHF. The CDR3 region has the DNA TGTGCCAGCAGCACCCTACAGGTATCCAGGAATTCACCCCTCCACTTT. The complete variable domain, with remaining parts taken from reference TRBV5-6 and TRBJ1-6, reads DAGVTQSPTHLIKTRGQQVTLRCSPKSGHDTVSWYQQALGQGPQFIFQYYEEEERQRGNFPDRFSGHQFPNYSSELNVNALLLGDSALYLCASSTLQVSRNSPLHFGNGTRLTVT.

The chain couples TRBV6-1 to TRBJ2-1; TRBD2 might be the D (5 bases). CDR1 is MNHNS, CDR2 SASEGT, per germline. Trimming took off 6 bases at V and 5 bases at J, with 11 bases between the two ends. The CDR3 runs 13 residues. This CDR3 reads CASRRSGDNEQFF. The CDR3 DNA follows: TGTGCCAGCAGGAGGTCCGGGGACAATGAGCAGTTCTTC.

The V gene is TRBV7-9, the J gene TRBJ1-5; perhaps TRBD1 as D (5 bases). Germline V CDR1 and CDR2: SEHNR, FQNEAQ (reference sequence). V lost 5 bases to trimming and J lost 3 bases, with 11 bases between them. The CDR3 runs to 14 residues. Here the CDR3 DNA reads TGTGCCAGCAGCCGAGCGGGGCACAATCAGCCCCAGCATTTT. This translates into CASSRAGHNQPQHF. The whole variable domain, remainder taken from reference TRBV7-9 and TRBJ1-5, is DTGVSQNPRHKITKRGQNVTFRCDPISEHNRLYWYRQTLGQGPEFLTYFQNEAQLEKSRLLSDRFSAERPKGSFSTLEIQRTEQGDSAMYLCASSRAGHNQPQHFGDGTRLSIL.

The chain uses TRBV4-2 and TRBJ2-5; 9 bases fit TRBD1. Germline V gene sequence: CDR1 LGHNA, CDR2 YNFKEQ. Trimming cost V 0 bases and J 3 bases; bases outside gene matches: 5. This CDR3 is built from 16 residues. CDR3 loop: CASSQDPRTGEETQYF. In nucleotides, the CDR3 is TGTGCCAGCAGCCAAGATCCCAGGACAGGGGAAGAGACCCAGTACTTC.

The rearrangement links TRBV4-1 to TRBJ2-2; the D gene is possibly TRBD2 (6 bases). The germline gives CDR1 MGHRA, CDR2 YSYEKL. Trimming removed 2 bases from V and 4 bases from J, with 11 bases in between. The CDR3 totals 15 residues. The CDR3 bases are TGCGCCAGCAGCCAATCGGGGGAACTCACCGGGGAGCTGTTTTTT. Translation: CASSQSGELTGELFF.

The rearrangement joins TRBV2 to TRBJ2-3, with TRBD2 matching over 9 bases. With 0 bases clipped from V and 0 bases from J, the junction kept 1 base outside the gene matches. The germline CDR1 and CDR2 sequences are SNHLY and FYNNEI. The CDR3 is 16 amino acids. CDR3 protein: CASSEAGLASTDTQYF. CDR3 DNA sequence: TGTGCCAGCAGTGAAGCGGGACTAGCTAGCACAGATACGCAGTATTTT.